The rows below give T cell receptor beta chains drawn from one sample of a study of vaccination effects on CD4 cells after COVID-19. Their specific antigens are unknown. Sequenced by immunoSEQ multiplex PCR; TCRdb stores in-frame clones only, minus some. Of roughly 57,000 clones listed, roughly 77% are singletons. The material sequenced was CD4+ T cells from PBMCs cultured with HIV peptides, taken before COVID-19 vaccination. The receptors stem from a human donor who had a prior SARS-CoV-2 infection. Both conserved end residues are part of each CDR3. The order of the fields is clone size, D gene, J gene, V gene, CDR3 DNA, CDR3 protein. The D gene is left open where the match is weak. For some rows the clone size is stated as once, few or many, or as a class when expanded; others skip it.

-	-	TRBJ2-5	TRBV7-2	TGTGCCAGCAGTTTGCAGGGAGGCCAAGAGACCCAGTACTTC	CASSLQGGQETQYF
few	TRBD2	TRBJ2-3	TRBV9	TGTGCCAGCAGCGTAGGACTAGCAACCGATACGCAGTATTTT	CASSVGLATDTQYF
-	-	TRBJ1-2	TRBV10-3	TGTGCCATCAGTTCTCCTTCCGGACAGAGCTTTGGTGGGTATGGCTACACCTTC	CAISSPSGQSFGGYGYTF
-	-	TRBJ1-2	TRBV2	TGTGCCAGCAGTGGGACGGCAAACTATGGCTACACCTTC	CASSGTANYGYTF
-	-	TRBJ2-6	TRBV5-1	TGCGCCAGCAGGCAGGGGTCGGGGGCCAACGTCCTGACTTTC	CASRQGSGANVLTF
-	-	TRBJ2-2	TRBV7-2	TGTGCCAGCAGCCTGGCTGGGACGGACCCGTCCGGGGAGCTGTTTTTT	CASSLAGTDPSGELFF
-	TRBD1	TRBJ2-5	TRBV5-1	TGCGCCAGCAGCATCGACAGGGGTGGAGAGACCCAGTACTTC	CASSIDRGGETQYF
-	-	TRBJ1-2	TRBV15	TGTGCCACCAGCACAGACAGGACAAATTATGGCTACACCTTC	CATSTDRTNYGYTF
-	TRBD1	TRBJ1-2	TRBV7-9	TGTGCCAGCAGCGCCGGACAGGGGCATGGCTACACCTTC	CASSAGQGHGYTF
once	-	TRBJ2-3	TRBV5-1	TGCGCCAGCAGCTTGGTAGTTTCACGCGGCAGGGGAGGCACAGATACGCAGTATTTT	CASSLVVSRGRGGTDTQYF
-	TRBD2	TRBJ2-7	TRBV2	TGTGCCAGCAGTGTTCTGGCTAGCGGGGGATACTCCTACGAGCAGTACTTC	CASSVLASGGYSYEQYF